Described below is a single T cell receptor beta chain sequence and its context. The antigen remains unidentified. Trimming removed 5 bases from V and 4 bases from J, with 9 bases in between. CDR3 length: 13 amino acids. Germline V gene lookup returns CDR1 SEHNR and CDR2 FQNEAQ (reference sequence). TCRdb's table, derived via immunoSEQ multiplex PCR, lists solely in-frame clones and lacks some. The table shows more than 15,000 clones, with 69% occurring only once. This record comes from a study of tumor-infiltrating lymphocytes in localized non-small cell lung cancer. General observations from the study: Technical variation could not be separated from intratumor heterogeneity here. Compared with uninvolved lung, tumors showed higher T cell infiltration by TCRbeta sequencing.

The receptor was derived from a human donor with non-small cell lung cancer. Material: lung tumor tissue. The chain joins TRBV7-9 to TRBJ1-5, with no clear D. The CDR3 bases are TGTGCCAGCAGCCTCACTAATAATCAGCCCCAGCATTTT. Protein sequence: CASSLTNNQPQHF. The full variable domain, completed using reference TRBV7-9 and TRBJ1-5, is DTGVSQNPRHKITKRGQNVTFRCDPISEHNRLYWYRQTLGQGPEFLTYFQNEAQLEKSRLLSDRFSAERPKGSFSTLEIQRTEQGDSAMYLCASSLTNNQPQHFGDGTRLSIL.